The present T cell receptor beta chain was sequenced within a study of shared clonotypes between healthy human individuals. Study details: Donors consisted of two women and three men between 18 and 49.

At a deep level, the assay was run. Some clones are missing from TCRdb's copy, which holds only in-frame ones; the method was immunoSEQ multiplex PCR. This table holds about 1.1 million clones, approximately 80% found once. Turning to this clone: The same CDR3 is also encoded by other DNA sequences in this sample.

This CDR3 comprises 15 residues. Germline V gene lookup returns CDR1 KGHSH and CDR2 LQKENI. The ends were cut back, 3 bases at V and 1 base at J, with 7 bases in the middle. There were no recent acute infections or vaccinations among the donors, who were healthy HIV-negative adults. The donors, all of them Caucasian adults, lived in Nashville, Tennessee. The specimen sequenced was memory CD4+ T cells from PBMCs. Subset here: CD45RA-negative fraction. The rearrangement uses TRBV18 and TRBJ2-6; unclear D gene. This clonotype originated in a man aged 18 to 30 in good health. Some clones in this sample may be carry-over from other donors' samples. CDR3 sequence: CASSPQRSGANVLTF. The DNA of the CDR3 is TGTGCCAGCTCACCCCAGAGGTCTGGGGCCAACGTCCTGACTTTC.